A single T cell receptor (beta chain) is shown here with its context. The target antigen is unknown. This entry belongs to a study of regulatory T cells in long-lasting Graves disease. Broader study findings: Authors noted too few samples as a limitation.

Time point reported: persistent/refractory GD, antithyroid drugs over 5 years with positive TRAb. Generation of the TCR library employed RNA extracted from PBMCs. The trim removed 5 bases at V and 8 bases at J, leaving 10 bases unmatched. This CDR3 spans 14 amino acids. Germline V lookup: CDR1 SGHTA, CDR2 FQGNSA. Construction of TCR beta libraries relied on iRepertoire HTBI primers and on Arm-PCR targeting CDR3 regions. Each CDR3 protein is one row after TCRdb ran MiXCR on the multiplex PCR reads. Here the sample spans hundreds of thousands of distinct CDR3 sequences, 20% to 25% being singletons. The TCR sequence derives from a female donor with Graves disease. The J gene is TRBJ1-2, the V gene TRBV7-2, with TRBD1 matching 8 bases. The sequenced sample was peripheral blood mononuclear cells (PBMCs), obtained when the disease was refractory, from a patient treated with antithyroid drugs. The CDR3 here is CASSTRGQNSGYTF. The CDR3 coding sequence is TGTGCCAGCAGCACCAGGGGGCAGAACTCGGGCTACACCTTC. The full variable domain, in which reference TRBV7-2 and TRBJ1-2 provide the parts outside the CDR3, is GAGVSQSPSNKVTEKGKDVELRCDPISGHTALYWYRQSLGQGLEFLIYFQGNSAPDKSGLPSDRFSAERTGGSVSTLTIQRTQQEDSAVYLCASSTRGQNSGYTFGSGTRLTVV.